The 22 T cell receptor beta chains listed next were all sequenced from one sample in a study of blood T cells in healthy people across ages. Primers used in a second PCR of about 7 to 12 cycles were a sample-barcoded 5' primer and a J-beta primer mix. A single record per CDR3 protein comes from TCRdb applying MiXCR to the 5' RACE reads. Here the sample spans 550,000 to 600,000 distinct CDR3 sequences, 27% being singletons. The sample was blood. Source of these receptors: an older woman in good health.

The chain employs TRBV7-2 and TRBJ2-1; TRBD1 matches 7 bases. V trimming: 3 bases; J trimming: 3 bases; junction bases outside the gene matches: 5. The CDR3 extends over 15 amino acids. CDR1 is SGHTA and CDR2 is FQGNSA in the germline V gene. This CDR3 is CASSFEGTVYNEQFF. CDR3 in DNA: TGTGCCAGCAGCTTTGAAGGGACAGTCTACAATGAGCAGTTCTTC.

There are a few counts of this clonotype. This chain connects TRBV15 to TRBJ1-2; maybe TRBD1 (6 bases). Germline CDR1 reads LNHNV; CDR2 reads YYDKDF (reference sequence). The length of the CDR3 is 13 residues. V gave up 3 bases and J gave up 2 bases, with 7 bases separating them. The CDR3 reads CATSSTGNYGYTF. Written as DNA, the CDR3 is TGTGCCACCAGCAGTACAGGGAACTATGGCTACACCTTC.

V and J are TRBV7-2 and TRBJ2-7; no clear D gene. The germline V gene encodes CDR1 SGHTA and CDR2 FQGNSA. V was cut by 5 bases and J by 2 bases, with 16 bases left in between. The CDR3 loop spans 15 amino acids. CDR3 in DNA: TGTGCCAGCAGCCAATCACGGATAAGTGCCTACGAGCAGTACTTC. Protein: CASSQSRISAYEQYF.

This clonotype was found a few times. The V gene is TRBV7-2, the J gene TRBJ1-4; 12 bases line up with TRBD1. The CDR3 has 15 amino acids. CDR1 is SGHTA and CDR2 is FQGNSA in the germline V gene. After removal of 4 bases from V and 8 bases from J, the junction contained 5 bases not matched to a gene. The CDR3 DNA sequence: TGTGCCAGCAGCTCCAGGGACAGGGGGCAAGAAAAACTGTTTTTT. Residues: CASSSRDRGQEKLFF.

The chain combines TRBV12-5 with TRBJ2-4, with D perhaps TRBD2 (5 bases). Looked up from germline, CDR1 is LGHNT and CDR2 is FRNRAP. V shed 6 bases and J shed 9 bases, with 12 bases lying between them. The CDR3 sequence is 12 residues long. The CDR3 coding sequence is TGTGCTAGTGGACTCGGACGGGGCATTCAGTACTTC. This sequence encodes CASGLGRGIQYF. Together with reference TRBV12-5 and TRBJ2-4, the CDR3 gives the full variable domain: DARVTQTPRHKVTEMGQEVTMRCQPILGHNTVFWYRQTMMQGLELLAYFRNRAPLDDSGMPKDRFSAEMPDATLATLKIQPSEPRDSAVYFCASGLGRGIQYFGAGTRLSVL.

This clonotype was recorded many times. The J gene is TRBJ2-7, the V gene TRBV5-1, with D unclear. Trimming left V 0 bases short and J 0 bases short, with 10 bases between. The germline gives CDR1 SGHRS, CDR2 YFSETQ. This CDR3 comprises 15 residues. The CDR3 protein is CASSLAWGSSYEQYF. CDR3 sequence (DNA): TGCGCCAGCAGCTTGGCCTGGGGAAGCTCCTACGAGCAGTACTTC.

A few counts support this clonotype. This chain uses TRBV13 with TRBJ1-1; TRBD1 agrees at 7 bases. Germline trimming cut 4 bases from V and 1 base from J; bases unmatched to any gene: 6. The germline V gene encodes CDR1 PRHDT and CDR2 FYEKMQ (reference sequence). CDR3 length: 15 amino acids. The CDR3 DNA is TGTGCCAGCAGCTCCACTTACAGGGGGAACACTGAAGCTTTCTTT. Its protein is CASSSTYRGNTEAFF.

This clonotype was seen many times. V and J are TRBV7-2 and TRBJ2-5; D gene ambiguous. The CDR3 is made up of 16 amino acids. Trimming cost V 0 bases and J 2 bases, with 13 bases left between them. Germline V lookup: CDR1 SGHTA, CDR2 FQGNSA. CDR3 amino acids: CASSLAVGITQETQYF. For the CDR3, the DNA is TGTGCCAGCAGCTTAGCGGTGGGCATTACTCAAGAGACCCAGTACTTC. Full variable domain (missing parts from reference TRBV7-2 and TRBJ2-5): GAGVSQSPSNKVTEKGKDVELRCDPISGHTALYWYRQSLGQGLEFLIYFQGNSAPDKSGLPSDRFSAERTGGSVSTLTIQRTQQEDSAVYLCASSLAVGITQETQYFGPGTRLLVL.

The V and J genes are TRBV9 and TRBJ1-4; the D is unclear. Germline CDR1 and CDR2: SGDLS and YYNGEE. V shed 6 bases and J shed 7 bases, with 16 bases lying between them. The CDR3 is made up of 14 amino acids. CDR3 bases: TGTGCCAGCACCGCAAGGCCGGCTTCTGAAAAACTGTTTTTT. This translates into CASTARPASEKLFF. Full variable domain (missing parts from reference TRBV9 and TRBJ1-4): DSGVTQTPKHLITATGQRVTLRCSPRSGDLSVYWYQQSLDQGLQFLIQYYNGEERAKGNILERFSAQQFPDLHSELNLSSLELGDSALYFCASTARPASEKLFFGSGTQLSVL.

The V and J genes are TRBV29-1 and TRBJ1-1; unclear D gene. The germline V and J ends were trimmed by 2 bases and 0 bases, with 16 bases remaining between them. This CDR3 comprises 16 residues. Per germline, CDR1 SQVTM and CDR2 ANQGSEA. This CDR3 is CSVERPLIGMNTEAFF. The CDR3 DNA follows: TGCAGCGTTGAACGACCCTTAATAGGGATGAACACTGAAGCTTTCTTT.

This clonotype came up many times. The V call is TRBV7-8, the J call TRBJ1-6; D remains ambiguous. The CDR3 sequence is 13 residues long. V lost 1 base and J lost 8, with 6 bases in between. The V gene's germline CDR1 is SGHVS and CDR2 FQNEAQ. The CDR3 nucleotides are TGTGCCAGCAGCTTAGGCGGCGATTCACCCCTCCACTTT. This encodes CASSLGGDSPLHF. The full variable domain, in which reference TRBV7-8 and TRBJ1-6 provide the parts outside the CDR3, is GAGVSQSPRYKVAKRGQDVALRCDPISGHVSLFWYQQALGQGPEFLTYFQNEAQLDKSGLPSDRFFAERPEGSVSTLKIQRTQQEDSAVYLCASSLGGDSPLHFGNGTRLTVT.

The CDR3 loop is CASTIGRTGLLGETQYF. Written as DNA, the CDR3 is TGTGCCAGCACCATAGGCCGGACAGGACTCCTCGGAGAGACCCAGTACTTC. The V and J genes are TRBV11-1 and TRBJ2-5, with TRBD1 identical over 7 bases. With V trimmed by 7 bases and J by 4 bases, 18 bases remained unmatched. The CDR3 is 17 amino acids. The germline V gene has CDR1 SGHAT and CDR2 FQDESV (reference sequence).

This clonotype has a handful of counts. This chain connects TRBV20-1 to TRBJ2-5, with D possibly TRBD2 on 7 matching bases. The end of the DNA is better explained by TRBJ2-1, so the J call may be wrong. This CDR3 is 14 amino acids long. Germline loops: CDR1 DFQATT, CDR2 SNEGSKA (reference sequence). The DNA for the CDR3 is TGCAGTGCAGGGGAGGGGGGGCCGGGCAATGAGCAGTTCTTC. Translated, it gives CSAGEGGPGNEQFF.

This chain connects TRBV7-8 to TRBJ1-1; possible D gene TRBD1, 5 bases. V gave up 1 base and J gave up 1 base, with 16 bases separating them. The CDR3 covers 17 residues. Germline CDR1 and CDR2: SGHVS and FQNEAQ. The CDR3 DNA sequence: TGTGCCAGCAGCTTAGTTATGGGGCGGGCAGGGAACACTGAAGCTTTCTTT. Translation gives CASSLVMGRAGNTEAFF.

Only a few counts were recorded for this clonotype. This chain links TRBV6-5 with TRBJ2-6; D not certain. Trimming stripped 2 bases from V and 2 bases from J, with 7 bases between. Germline CDR1 MNHEY, CDR2 SVGAGI. This CDR3 has 15 residues. This CDR3 reads CASSYVRAGANVLTF. Written as DNA, the CDR3 is TGTGCCAGCAGTTACGTACGGGCTGGGGCCAACGTCCTGACTTTC.

This chain links TRBV10-3 with TRBJ1-3; 8 bases fit TRBD1. Germline V gene data show CDR1 as ENHRY and CDR2 as SYGVKD. J was trimmed by 4 bases and V by 3 bases; bases with no gene match: 5. This CDR3 spans 15 amino acids. CDR3: CAISDPTGEGNTIYF. The CDR3 nucleotides are TGTGCCATCAGTGACCCGACAGGGGAAGGAAACACCATATATTTT.

This chain uses TRBV29-1 with TRBJ1-5, with 9 bases identical to TRBD1. The CDR3 extends over 15 amino acids. Germline lookup yields CDR1 SQVTM and CDR2 ANQGSEA. With V trimmed by 7 bases and J by 4 bases, 11 bases remained unmatched. CDR3 in DNA: TGCAGCGCCCAAACGGGACAGGGAGGGAATCAGCCCCAGCATTTT. Protein: CSAQTGQGGNQPQHF.

This clonotype occurred a few times. The V gene is TRBV4-1, the J gene TRBJ2-3, with 12 positions matching TRBD2. The CDR3 is 19 amino acids. V lost 5 bases, J lost 5 bases, and 17 bases stayed unmatched. Germline-derived CDR1 and CDR2 are MGHRA and YSYEKL. The CDR3 region is CASSYKPPASGGAGDTQYF. The DNA of the CDR3 is TGCGCCAGCAGCTATAAACCCCCTGCTAGCGGGGGGGCCGGAGATACGCAGTATTTT.

This clonotype was picked up a small number of times. The chain is built from TRBV20-1 and TRBJ2-1, with 9 bases that match TRBD2. The DNA end is a closer match to TRBJ2-5, so the J assignment may be wrong. This CDR3 is 16 amino acids long. Germline V gene sequence: CDR1 DFQATT, CDR2 SNEGSKA (reference sequence). The CDR3 protein is CSANSGSERYRETQYF. CDR3 in DNA: TGCAGTGCTAATAGCGGGAGTGAACGGTACCGGGAGACCCAGTACTTC.

This clonotype was seen a few times. The V gene is TRBV7-2, the J gene TRBJ1-6, with D hard to call. Trimming took 3 bases from V and 2 from J, leaving 8 bases between them. Germline V CDR1 and CDR2: SGHTA, FQGNSA. CDR3 length: 15 amino acids. CDR3 amino acids: CASSFEGTYNSPLHF. The CDR3, as DNA: TGTGCCAGCAGCTTCGAGGGAACCTATAATTCACCCCTCCACTTT.

The chain links TRBV11-1 to TRBJ2-5; TRBD1 or TRBD2 may be the D gene (5 bases each). The J call may be incorrect, as the DNA end agrees better with TRBJ2-7. The CDR3 runs to 14 residues. Germline-derived CDR1 and CDR2 are SGHAT and FQDESV (reference sequence). The chain's CDR3 is CASSFRGASGEQYF. As DNA, the CDR3 is TGTGCCAGCAGCTTCAGAGGGGCCTCTGGCGAGCAGTACTTC.

This clonotype showed up just a few times. Germline and junction disagree at one end, which may indicate a read error. The V and J genes are TRBV3-1 and TRBJ2-7, with TRBD1 matching over 9 bases. This CDR3 is built from 14 residues. Looked up from germline, CDR1 is LGHDT and CDR2 is YNNKEL (reference sequence). Written as DNA, the CDR3 is TGTGCCAGCAGCCCCGGGACAGGGTCCTCCGAGCAGTACTTC. This sequence encodes CASSPGTGSSEQYF.